These 15 T cell receptor beta chains originate from one sample sequenced in a study of glioma-infiltrating T cells after dendritic cell vaccination. Time point given: after dendritic cell vaccination, including at tumor progression/relapse. Repertoires were generated with immunoSEQ multiplex PCR, while TCRdb's copy carries only in-frame clones and drops some. The repertoire holds about 87,000 clones, with roughly four fifths as singletons. Sequenced material: blood, taken after dendritic cell vaccination. The receptors were gathered from a human donor with glioblastoma.

This chain joins TRBV13 and TRBJ1-6; 8 bases are shared with TRBD1. V lost 1 base to trimming and J lost 6 bases; unmatched junction nucleotides: 2. In germline, CDR1 is PRHDT, CDR2 FYEKMQ (reference sequence). There are 15 residues in the CDR3. The CDR3 loop reads CASSLDGQGNSPLHF. Here the CDR3 DNA reads TGTGCCAGCAGCTTAGACGGACAGGGTAATTCACCCCTCCACTTT.

The chain combines TRBV2 with TRBJ1-6; 7 bases are a match to TRBD1. CDR1 is SNHLY and CDR2 is FYNNEI in the germline V gene. This CDR3 region has 14 residues. Germline trimming cut 4 bases from V and 8 bases from J; bases unmatched to any gene: 5. This chain's CDR3 is CASSGGTAYSPLHF. The CDR3, as DNA: TGTGCCAGCAGTGGTGGGACAGCGTATTCACCCCTCCACTTT.

The genes are TRBV19 and TRBJ2-3, with a tentative D call TRBD1 (6 bases). Per the germline V gene, CDR1 is LNHDA and CDR2 is SQIVND (reference sequence). The CDR3 contains 15 residues. V lost 5 bases, J lost 2 bases, and 14 bases lay in between. The CDR3 coding sequence is TGTGCCAGTAGTTTTCGACAGGCGGCCACAGATACGCAGTATTTT. Protein sequence: CASSFRQAATDTQYF.

This chain uses TRBV4-1 with TRBJ1-6; D might be TRBD1 (6 bases). V lost 1 base and J 1 base, leaving 14 bases between the germline ends. CDR1 is MGHRA, CDR2 YSYEKL, per germline. This CDR3 has 18 amino acids. CDR3 in amino acids: CASSQGGSGESYNSPLHF. In DNA, the CDR3 is TGCGCCAGCAGCCAAGGGGGTTCAGGGGAGTCCTATAATTCACCCCTCCACTTT.

The chain links TRBV5-1 to TRBJ1-4; D is unresolved. Germline values: CDR1 SGHRS, CDR2 YFSETQ. V lost 0 bases, J lost 1 base, and 10 bases lay in between. The CDR3 runs 16 residues. CDR3 loop: CASSLGRGGTNEKLFF. The DNA of the CDR3 is TGCGCCAGCAGCTTGGGTCGGGGTGGAACTAATGAAAAACTGTTTTTT.

The chain combines TRBV7-3 with TRBJ2-1, with 16 bases aligning to TRBD2. The CDR3 runs 17 residues. Germline assignment: CDR1 SGHTA and CDR2 FQGTGA. With V trimmed by 2 bases and J by 8 bases, 6 bases remained unmatched. This CDR3 reads CASSLQGGLAGGYEQFF. The CDR3 bases are TGTGCCAGCAGCTTACAAGGGGGACTAGCGGGGGGGTATGAGCAGTTCTTC.

This chain connects TRBV11-2 to TRBJ2-7, with D possibly TRBD2 on 5 matching bases. Trimming took off 1 base at V and 0 bases at J, with 13 bases between the two ends. The CDR3 spans 16 residues. From germline, CDR1 is SGHAT and CDR2 FQNNGV. This chain's CDR3 is CASSLGRDGDSYEQYF. CDR3 DNA: TGTGCCAGCAGCTTAGGTCGCGACGGGGACTCCTACGAGCAGTACTTC.

The chain links TRBV15 to TRBJ1-2; no definite D call. Trimming stripped 1 base from V and 4 bases from J, with 10 bases between. Per germline, CDR1 LNHNV and CDR2 YYDKDF (reference sequence). The CDR3 runs 14 residues. CDR3 region: CATSRGGSPYGYTF. In nucleotides, the CDR3 is TGTGCCACCAGCAGAGGAGGGAGCCCCTATGGCTACACCTTC.

The V call is TRBV5-1, the J call TRBJ1-1; unclear D gene. This CDR3 comprises 13 residues. Germline values: CDR1 SGHRS, CDR2 YFSETQ. Trimming stripped 0 bases from V and 5 bases from J, with 8 bases between. The CDR3, as DNA: TGCGCCAGCAGCTTGGCGGGATTTACTGAAGCTTTCTTT. This codes for CASSLAGFTEAFF.

The rearrangement uses TRBV19 and TRBJ2-2; maybe TRBD2 (5 bases). The germline V gene has CDR1 LNHDA and CDR2 SQIVND (reference sequence). Trimming cost V 3 bases and J 2 bases, with 10 bases left between them. The CDR3 has 15 residues. CDR3 nucleotide sequence: TGTGCCAGTAGTATCGGGGTTTCAAACACCGGGGAGCTGTTTTTT. Its protein is CASSIGVSNTGELFF.

This chain joins TRBV6-5 and TRBJ2-5, with TRBD2 matching 8 bases. Per the germline V gene, CDR1 is MNHEY and CDR2 is SVGAGI. This CDR3 has 13 amino acids. V was pared by 8 bases and J by 1 base, with 3 bases of the junction left unmatched. CDR3 nucleotides: TGTGCCAGCGGCCGGGGGGGCCAAGAGACCCAGTACTTC. Its protein product is CASGRGGQETQYF.

The chain recombines TRBV6-5 with TRBJ1-1; D might be TRBD1 (5 bases). The V end was cut by 5 bases, the J end by 0 bases, with 7 bases between. The germline V gene encodes CDR1 MNHEY and CDR2 SVGAGI. The CDR3 loop spans 13 amino acids. The chain's CDR3 is CASSVTVNTEAFF. Written as DNA, the CDR3 is TGTGCCAGCAGTGTGACAGTGAACACTGAAGCTTTCTTT.

The V and J genes are TRBV7-3 and TRBJ2-4, with a possible D match to TRBD2 (7 bases). The CDR3 covers 15 residues. V was cut by 3 bases and J by 5 bases, with 14 bases left in between. In germline, CDR1 is SGHTA, CDR2 FQGTGA. CDR3 DNA sequence: TGTGCCAGCAGCTTGGAGGGGGGGAAGGAAAACATTCAGTACTTC. Translating it yields CASSLEGGKENIQYF. Based on the CDR3 plus reference TRBV7-3 and TRBJ2-4, the full variable domain is GAGVSQTPSNKVTEKGKYVELRCDPISGHTALYWYRQSLGQGPEFLIYFQGTGAADDSGLPNDRFFAVRPEGSVSTLKIQRTERGDSAVYLCASSLEGGKENIQYFGAGTRLSVL.

The rearrangement uses TRBV29-1 and TRBJ1-4, with 7 nucleotides matching TRBD1. With V trimmed by 3 bases and J by 5 bases, 3 bases remained unmatched. The CDR3 loop spans 13 amino acids. Germline CDR1 and CDR2: SQVTM and ANQGSEA. This CDR3 reads CSVEVTGNEKLFF. In nucleotides, the CDR3 is TGCAGCGTTGAGGTGACAGGGAATGAAAAACTGTTTTTT.

The chain employs TRBV29-1 and TRBJ2-7; TRBD2 is a possible D gene (6 bases). Germline values: CDR1 SQVTM, CDR2 ANQGSEA. The CDR3 is 11 amino acids. V dropped 5 bases and J dropped 4 bases, with 9 bases sitting between them. CDR3 nucleotide sequence: TGCAGCGTTCTTGGAGGGTACGAGCAGTACTTC. Residues: CSVLGGYEQYF.